The rows below give T cell receptor beta chains drawn from one sample of a study of T cell responses to AZD1222 COVID-19 vaccine. Method: immunoSEQ multiplex PCR; TCRdb's copy keeps in-frame clones and lacks some. The profile shows approximately 120,000 clones, around nine tenths of them singletons. Sequences were derived from peripheral blood, sampled on day 0 of AZD1222 vaccination. The receptors here all came from an adult in good health. CDR3s include the opening cysteine and the closing phenylalanine or tryptophan. The order of the fields is clone size, V gene, J gene, D gene, CDR3 DNA, CDR3 protein. A D gene is named only where the DNA matches it firmly. Size is stated for part of the rows, as once, few or many counts, or as a class when the clone is expanded.

NA,TRBV6-2/TRBV6-3,TRBJ2-3,NA,TGTGCCAGCAGCTCCAGCACAGATACGCAGTATTTT,CASSSSTDTQYF
NA,TRBV28,TRBJ1-2,TRBD1,TGTGCCAGCAGTCCGTTCAGGGGGCTCTATGGCTACACCTTC,CASSPFRGLYGYTF
NA,TRBV30,TRBJ1-5,TRBD1,TGTGCCTGGAGTGGGGGACAGGGAAGACAGCCCCAGCATTTT,CAWSGGQGRQPQHF
NA,TRBV6-4,TRBJ1-2,NA,TGTGCCAGCCTACCGACGCCAGGGGACTATGGCTACACCTTC,CASLPTPGDYGYTF
NA,TRBV3-1/TRBV3-2,TRBJ2-3,NA,TGTGCCAGCAGCCAAGATGGGGCTGGCCAAATCGGCACAGATACGCAGTATTTT,CASSQDGAGQIGTDTQYF
NA,TRBV12-3/TRBV12-4,TRBJ2-3,TRBD1,TGTGCCAGCAGACCAACAGGGGTAGATACGCAGTATTTT,CASRPTGVDTQYF
NA,TRBV5-1,TRBJ2-5,NA,TGCGCCAGCAGCTGGGCAGGGAGACAAGAGACCCAGTACTTC,CASSWAGRQETQYF
NA,TRBV28,TRBJ2-1,TRBD2,TGTGCCAGCAGTTCGGGACTATGGGCCCGTGAGCAGTTCTTC,CASSSGLWAREQFF
NA,TRBV28,TRBJ2-3,NA,TGTGCCAGCAGTCAAACCGGGACACTCTATTCCACGCAGTATTTT,CASSQTGTLYSTQYF
NA,TRBV12-3/TRBV12-4,TRBJ1-1,NA,TGTGCCAGCAGCCCGGGGCAAAGGGCTGAAGCTTTCTTT,CASSPGQRAEAFF
NA,TRBV5-1,TRBJ1-1,NA,TGCGCCAGCAGCTTCGGTGGGACTCAAAACACTGAAGCTTTCTTT,CASSFGGTQNTEAFF
large,TRBV6-5,TRBJ1-2,TRBD1,TGTGCCAGCACCCCTCGGAGGGGGCAGGGGAGCGGCTACACCTTC,CASTPRRGQGSGYTF
NA,TRBV19,TRBJ2-4,NA,TGTGCCAGTAGTATAGATGGCAGACTAGCCAAAAACATTCAGTACTTC,CASSIDGRLAKNIQYF
NA,TRBV18,TRBJ2-5,TRBD1,TGTGCCAGCTCCGCCTGGGACAGCCAAGGTGTGACCCAGTACTTC,CASSAWDSQGVTQYF
NA,TRBV6-6,TRBJ2-1,NA,TGTGCCAGCAGCACACTACCCTCAGGCAATGAGCAGTTCTTC,CASSTLPSGNEQFF
NA,TRBV7-8,TRBJ1-4,NA,TGTGCCAGCAGCCTAAGTACCGGATTGGGTGAAAAACTGTTTTTT,CASSLSTGLGEKLFF
NA,TRBV10-3,TRBJ1-2,NA,TGTGCCATCAGTGAGTCCGGGGGCAGTAGCTATGGCTACACCTTC,CAISESGGSSYGYTF